These T cell receptor beta chains were read from a single sample in a study of shared clonotypes between healthy human individuals. The method was immunoSEQ multiplex PCR; TCRdb's version includes in-frame clones alone and lacks a portion of them. The table lists roughly 2.2 million clones, approximately 93% of them singletons. The sample comprised naive CD4+ T cells from PBMCs. The receptors were gathered from a man younger than 30 in good health. Some clones in this sample may be carry-over from other donors' samples. The CDR3 runs from the conserved cysteine through the conserved F or W. The D gene is left open where the match is weak.

J | V | D | CDR3 | DNA
TRBJ2-7 | TRBV7-6 | TRBD2 | CASSQVPRDYSSYEQYF | TGTGCCAGCAGCCAAGTACCCCGGGACTACAGCTCCTACGAGCAGTACTTC
TRBJ1-5 | TRBV28 | - | CASSFTGRGSNQPQHF | TGTGCCAGCAGCTTCACCGGAAGGGGTAGCAATCAGCCCCAGCATTTT
TRBJ2-3 | TRBV7-3 | - | CASSLNTGPTDTQYF | TGTGCCAGCAGCTTAAATACAGGCCCCACAGATACGCAGTATTTT
TRBJ1-5 | TRBV28 | TRBD1 | CASTFPLGTGGMNNQPQHF | TGTGCCAGCACTTTCCCTTTAGGGACAGGCGGTATGAACAATCAGCCCCAGCATTTT
TRBJ2-7 | TRBV7-9 | TRBD2 | CASSPSGGGTSGRRYEQYF | TGTGCCAGCAGTCCTAGCGGTGGGGGGACTAGCGGGAGGAGGTACGAGCAGTACTTC
TRBJ1-2 | TRBV5-4 | TRBD1 | CASQSGTDNYGYTF | TGTGCCAGCCAGTCTGGGACAGATAACTATGGCTACACCTTC
TRBJ2-7 | TRBV11-3 | - | CASSVSGSYEQYF | TGTGCCAGCAGCGTTAGCGGATCCTACGAGCAGTACTTC
TRBJ2-2 | TRBV6-1 | - | CASRRQVLTGELFF | TGTGCCAGCAGACGACAGGTGCTCACCGGGGAGCTGTTTTTT
TRBJ1-1 | TRBV27 | - | CASSFLAETLPEAFF | TGTGCCAGCAGTTTTTTAGCAGAAACCCTTCCTGAAGCTTTCTTT
TRBJ2-7 | TRBV29-1 | TRBD2 | CSGCLAGTTSYEQYF | TGCAGCGGCTGTTTAGCGGGTACCACCTCCTACGAGCAGTACTTC
TRBJ1-1 | TRBV30 | - | CAYGGLYEAFF | TGTGCCTACGGGGGGCTATATGAAGCTTTCTTT
TRBJ1-3 | TRBV20-1 | - | CSAGTGNTIYF | TGCAGTGCCGGCACTGGAAACACCATATATTTT
TRBJ1-2 | TRBV28 | - | CASSLNRAYGYTF | TGTGCCAGCAGTTTGAACAGGGCCTATGGCTACACCTTC